One T cell receptor beta chain is described in this entry. Its matching antigen is unknown. This CDR3 is 14 amino acids long. From germline, CDR1 is SGHRS and CDR2 YFSETQ. Trimming stripped 0 bases from V and 2 bases from J, with 9 bases between. Method: immunoSEQ multiplex PCR; TCRdb's copy keeps in-frame clones and lacks some. The table records under 95,000 clones, roughly 80% of them present only once. The record originates from a study of radiotherapy plus CTLA-4 blockade in lung cancer. Across the study: Overall, approximately 19% of patients showed an objective response, while around 34% attained disease control. Findings and limits, study-wide: Blood-borne expansion of tumor-derived TCR clones followed radiotherapy plus ipilimumab.

The rearrangement joins TRBV5-1 to TRBJ2-7, with a possible D match to TRBD2 (6 bases). Sequenced material: peripheral blood, taken from a patient treated with radiotherapy plus ipilimumab. The TCR originated in a human donor with non-small cell lung cancer who had stable disease on radiotherapy plus ipilimumab. CDR3 DNA: TGCGCCAGCAGCTTGGCGGGAGCAGCCTACGAGCAGTACTTC. Its protein is CASSLAGAAYEQYF.